What follows is one T cell receptor beta chain and its context. Per the original methods: Estimation of nucleated cell counts was performed using reference gene primer amplification. Clones were sequenced by immunoSEQ multiplex PCR, and TCRdb holds only the in-frame ones, with some missing. V, J and clone size are taken as reported in that table, and D and trimming were inferred from the DNA itself. The data contain approximately 230,000 clones, 70% to 90% of them seen just once; the ten biggest clones take up 3%. This entry belongs to a study of blood T cell repertoires in COVID-19. Study in general: Samples representing acute and convalescent COVID-19 were sourced from the United States, Italy and Spain. Sources were T cells, B-cell-depleted T cells, or PBMCs; the material itself was cDNA or gDNA.

With V trimmed by 11 bases and J by 0 bases, 7 bases remained unmatched. There are 14 residues in the CDR3. Germline CDR1 and CDR2: MNHEY and SVGAGI. Sequenced material: peripheral blood. The receptor was derived from a man aged 18 to 29 with active or convalescent COVID-19. V gene TRBV6-5 combines with J gene TRBJ2-7; 10 nucleotides match TRBD2. Here the CDR3 reads CAVRTSGYSYEQYF. CDR3 DNA: TGTGCCGTAAGGACTAGCGGTTACTCCTACGAGCAGTACTTC.